The source of this T cell receptor (beta chain) is a study of T-cell memory formation after mild COVID-19. The CDR3 length is 15 residues. V lost 5 bases and J lost 0, with 10 bases in between. The germline V gene has CDR1 SGHNT and CDR2 YENEEA. TCRdb called the 5' RACE reads again in MiXCR, with one record for every CDR3 protein. The sample includes under 70,000 distinct CDR3 sequences, about a tenth seen only once; the top ten take around 1.2%. This receptor was taken from a man aged 18 to 30 who had mild COVID-19 (a few samples of this study predate the infection). Cell type and time point are not known. This chain links TRBV11-3 with TRBJ2-2; the D is unclear. Sequencing input: PBMCs or a T cell subset sorted from them (not recorded which). The CDR3 nucleotides are TGTGCCAGCAGCCGGATGTCAGCGAACACCGGGGAGCTGTTTTTT. It codes for CASSRMSANTGELFF.